A selection of T cell receptor beta chains follows, all from one sample in a study of regulatory T cells in long-lasting Graves disease. TCRdb fed the multiplex PCR reads into MiXCR, producing one record per CDR3 protein. The sample includes some 500,000 distinct CDR3 sequences, roughly 13% seen only once; the top ten take 8.5% to 10%. The data also belong to a second study, concerning T cells in Graves' hyperthyroidism and ophthalmopathy.

The specimen was peripheral blood mononuclear cells (PBMCs), collected at new diagnosis, from a patient treated with antithyroid drugs. The receptors were gathered from a man aged 25 to 40 with Graves disease. Each CDR3 is given with its conserved first and last residue. D genes are given only for firm matches. Only some rows state a clone size, as once, few, many or a class for expanded clones.

clone_size,j_call,v_call,d_call,cdr3_nt,cdr3_aa
many,TRBJ2-5,TRBV20-1,TRBD2,TGCAGTGCTCCGCTAGCGGGAGGTCGGGAGACCCAGTACTTC,CSAPLAGGRETQYF
many,TRBJ2-3,TRBV6-5,-,TGTGCCAGCAGTTACCTGAAGGGCGGAGATACGCAGTATTTT,CASSYLKGGDTQYF
many,TRBJ1-6,TRBV2,-,TGTGCCAGCAGTATTACTCCCTCCTATAATTCACCCCTCCACTTT,CASSITPSYNSPLHF
few,TRBJ2-7,TRBV15,-,TGTGCCACCAGCAGAGAAGGCTACGAGCAGTACTTC,CATSREGYEQYF
-,TRBJ2-1,TRBV7-3,-,TGTGCCAGCAGCTCCTCTTATGGTGACTACAATGAGCAGTTCTTC,CASSSSYGDYNEQFF
many,TRBJ2-1,TRBV3-1,-,TGTGCCAGCAGCCAACGGGACGGGATCTCCTACAATGAGCAGTTCTTC,CASSQRDGISYNEQFF
many,TRBJ2-5,TRBV28,-,TGTGCCAGCAGTATCAGTTCAAAAGAGACCCAGTACTTC,CASSISSKETQYF
-,TRBJ1-4,TRBV30,TRBD1,TGTGCCTGGAGTCCATATATGGACAGGTTTAGTGAAAAACTGTTTTTT,CAWSPYMDRFSEKLFF
many,TRBJ2-1,TRBV5-1,TRBD1,TGCGCCAGCACGCGGACAGGGGGCAATGAGCAGTTCTTC,CASTRTGGNEQFF
-,TRBJ2-1,TRBV7-7,TRBD2,TGTGCCAGCAGCCCACTTCCACTAGCGGGAAGCTCCTACAATGAGCAGTTCTTC,CASSPLPLAGSSYNEQFF
few,TRBJ2-1,TRBV6-5,-,TGTGCCAGCAGTTACGGGAGTAGTCAGGATGAGCAGTTCTTC,CASSYGSSQDEQFF
few,TRBJ1-2,TRBV12-3/TRBV12-4,-,TGTGCCAGCAGTTCCTCGAGCGGCCTCGCCGGCTACACCTTC,CASSSSSGLAGYTF
many,TRBJ1-2,TRBV5-1,-,TGCGCCAGCAGCTTGGCGGGTCATGGCTACACCTTC,CASSLAGHGYTF
few,TRBJ1-4,TRBV6-1,TRBD1,TGTGTCAGCAAGGGGACAGGGGACGAAAAACTGTTTTTT,CVSKGTGDEKLFF
-,TRBJ2-7,TRBV7-9,-,TGTGCCAGCAGCAATGGGGGCGGTCTATACCTCTACGAGCAGTACTTC,CASSNGGGLYLYEQYF
-,TRBJ2-5,TRBV5-1,-,TGCGCCAGCAGCGAGAGTGGAGGGGCAGAGACCCAGTACTTC,CASSESGGAETQYF
-,TRBJ2-1,TRBV3-1,-,TGTGCCAGCAGCCAAGGTATACAGGGAAGGCGGAGTGAGCAGTTCTTC,CASSQGIQGRRSEQFF
-,TRBJ2-6,TRBV19,-,TGTGCCAGTAGTATCTCAGGGACTGGGGCCAACGTCCTGACTTTC,CASSISGTGANVLTF
-,TRBJ2-1,TRBV9,TRBD2,TGTGCCAGCAGCGCCCTTCTAGCGGGAGGGCCAAATGAGCAGTTCTTC,CASSALLAGGPNEQFF
many,TRBJ1-5,TRBV19,-,TGTGCCAGTAGTTCGGAGGGCGGGCAGCCCCAGCATTTT,CASSSEGGQPQHF
many,TRBJ1-4,TRBV27,-,TGTGCCACTAAGCCCCGACTGACAACTAATGAAAAACTGTTTTTT,CATKPRLTTNEKLFF
many,TRBJ2-7,TRBV12-3/TRBV12-4,-,TGTGCCAGCAGTAAAGGAGGGGGACCCGCCTACGAGCAGTACTTC,CASSKGGGPAYEQYF
few,TRBJ2-1,TRBV6-1,TRBD2,TGTGCCAGCAGTCAGACTAGCGGGGGCTACAATGAGCAGTTCTTC,CASSQTSGGYNEQFF
many,TRBJ1-1,TRBV30,-,TGTGCCTGGAGTCGCAGTGAGACTGAAGCTTTCTTT,CAWSRSETEAFF
many,TRBJ1-1,TRBV6-1,-,TGTGCCAGCAGTGAAGTCAGTCAGGGCACTGAAGCTTTCTTT,CASSEVSQGTEAFF
few,TRBJ2-1,TRBV5-1,-,TGCGCCAGCAGCTGGGTGACAGGACGATACAATGAGCAGTTCTTC,CASSWVTGRYNEQFF